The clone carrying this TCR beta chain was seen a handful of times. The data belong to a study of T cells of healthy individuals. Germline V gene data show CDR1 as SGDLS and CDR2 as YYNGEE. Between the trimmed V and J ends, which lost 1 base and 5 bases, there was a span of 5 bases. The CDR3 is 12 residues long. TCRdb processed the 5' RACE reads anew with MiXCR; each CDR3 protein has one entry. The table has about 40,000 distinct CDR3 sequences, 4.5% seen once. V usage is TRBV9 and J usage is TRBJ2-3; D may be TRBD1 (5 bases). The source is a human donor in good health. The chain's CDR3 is CASSVQGDTQYF. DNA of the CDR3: TGTGCCAGCAGCGTACAGGGAGATACGCAGTATTTT.